The rows below give T cell receptor beta chains drawn from one sample of a study of T cells after yellow fever vaccination. TCRdb passed the 5' RACE reads through MiXCR, listing each CDR3 protein once. The table records fewer than 400,000 distinct CDR3 sequences, around a tenth of them present only once. This material consisted of CD4+ T cells sorted from PBMCs, taken 45 days after the yellow fever booster vaccination. The receptor set was obtained from a man aged 18 to 30 who received the YFV17D yellow fever vaccine. Each CDR3 is given without its conserved first and last residue. Fields, in order: D gene, V gene, clone size, J gene, CDR3 protein. D genes are given only for firm matches. Clone size appears in some rows only: once, few, many, or a class for an expanded clone.

>TRBD2|TRBV6-2/TRBV6-3|-|TRBJ2-5
ASSLAHRTSGGRETQY
>TRBD2|TRBV5-1|few|TRBJ2-5
ASSLGGLVAETQY
>-|TRBV7-8|few|TRBJ2-4
ASSFWRGGPQDIQY
>-|TRBV27|-|TRBJ1-4
ASSFRGTEKLF
>-|TRBV4-1|few|TRBJ2-2
ASSQEDFWGDRANTGELF
>TRBD2|TRBV7-2|-|TRBJ2-5
ASCGGGAGAQETQY
>-|TRBV7-9|few|TRBJ2-2
ASSLSQADTGELF
>-|TRBV5-1|few|TRBJ2-6
ASSWRVDSGANVLT
>-|TRBV7-9|many|TRBJ2-7
ASSFLDEQY
>-|TRBV20-1|-|TRBJ2-7
SAPRGGVSSYEQY
>-|TRBV28|-|TRBJ1-1
ASTLQGLRF
>-|TRBV12-5|few|TRBJ1-2
ASGLGRETYGYT
>-|TRBV6-2/TRBV6-3|-|TRBJ1-2
ASSYSSEGNGYT
>-|TRBV21-1|few|TRBJ1-1
ASSNRPTGLDEAF
>-|TRBV27|few|TRBJ1-2
ASSLGGGEIGYGYT
>TRBD1|TRBV11-1|few|TRBJ1-6
ASRPTGVLNSPLH
>-|TRBV3-1|-|TRBJ1-2
ASSQVWREGGYT
>-|TRBV18|few|TRBJ2-6
ASSPYSSGANVLT
>-|TRBV28|-|TRBJ2-3
AESGGYTDTQY
>-|TRBV3-1|-|TRBJ1-1
ATPGYTEAF
>-|TRBV20-1|-|TRBJ1-4
SARDGSVGGINEKLF
>-|TRBV6-2/TRBV6-3|-|TRBJ2-3
ASSYGGPSDTQY
>TRBD1|TRBV5-6|few|TRBJ1-2
ASSFYRGTSYYGYT
>-|TRBV7-2|few|TRBJ1-1
ASSFAVNTEAF
>TRBD2|TRBV10-3|many|TRBJ2-1
AISGAGWRSGVHNEQF
>TRBD1|TRBV6-5|-|TRBJ1-2
ASSPRMTGTGGGYT
>-|TRBV7-3|-|TRBJ2-1
ASSSSRGLEHNEQF
>TRBD2|TRBV3-1|-|TRBJ2-3
ASSRRGLAGNTDTQY
>TRBD1|TRBV5-1|few|TRBJ1-1
ASSFPRQGGTEAF
>-|TRBV9|many|TRBJ2-6
ASSAHLDRSGANVLT
>TRBD2|TRBV15|many|TRBJ2-5
ATSKGEAGEETQY
>TRBD2|TRBV20-1|few|TRBJ2-3
SARRPAGGTDTQY
>-|TRBV14|few|TRBJ1-2
ARGARHLFNYGYT
>-|TRBV20-1|-|TRBJ2-7
SAEDLHEPY
>-|TRBV25-1|few|TRBJ1-6
ASRPLGRWNSPLH
>-|TRBV3-1|-|TRBJ2-4
ASSQLDIQY
>-|TRBV12-3/TRBV12-4|-|TRBJ1-2
ASSFAGHPNYGYT
>-|TRBV7-2|-|TRBJ2-5
ASSLVNQETQY
>TRBD2|TRBV12-3/TRBV12-4|few|TRBJ2-1
ASRKSGGASEQF